This T cell receptor (beta chain) was sequenced during a study of blood T cell repertoires in COVID-19. The germline V gene has CDR1 SGHTA and CDR2 FQGTGA. The V end lost 5 bases, the J end lost 6 bases, and 22 bases lay between the germline ends. This CDR3 contains 16 residues. Profiling relied on immunoSEQ multiplex PCR, and the TCRdb table lists in-frame clones only, not all of them. The data show 200,000 to 300,000 clones, more than 75% seen once. The clonotype originates from a woman over 75 with COVID-19, enrolled during active disease. V usage is TRBV7-3 and J usage is TRBJ1-1, with D maybe TRBD1 (6 bases). The sequenced sample was peripheral blood. This CDR3 is CASSAPDGAGGAEAFF. CDR3 sequence (DNA): TGTGCCAGCAGCGCGCCCGATGGGGCGGGGGGCGCTGAAGCTTTCTTT.